The entry below gives a single TCR beta chain sequence along with its context. The data are from a study of OX40 agonist ivuxolimab in advanced cancers. About the research overall: The study gave patients intravenous ivuxolimab at 0.01 to 10 mg/kg every 2 weeks.

V was shortened by 2 bases and J by 2 bases, with 11 bases between the two germline ends. Germline lookup yields CDR1 MNHEY and CDR2 SMNVEV (reference sequence). CDR3 size: 15 residues. Samples were taken at baseline and on day 1 of cycles 4 and 7. Data came from immunoSEQ multiplex PCR; TCRdb stores just in-frame clones and leaves some out. This table holds some 80,000 clones, 94% found once. This TCR came from an adult with an advanced solid tumor such as melanoma, head and neck, liver or kidney cancer. The chain employs TRBV27 and TRBJ2-3, with unresolved D. The sequenced sample was CD4+ or CD8+ T cells sorted from blood, obtained in a trial of the OX40 agonist ivuxolimab. The CDR3 nucleotides read TGTGCCAGCAGTTTAGTGGCGGCGACCACAGATACGCAGTATTTT. Residues: CASSLVAATTDTQYF.